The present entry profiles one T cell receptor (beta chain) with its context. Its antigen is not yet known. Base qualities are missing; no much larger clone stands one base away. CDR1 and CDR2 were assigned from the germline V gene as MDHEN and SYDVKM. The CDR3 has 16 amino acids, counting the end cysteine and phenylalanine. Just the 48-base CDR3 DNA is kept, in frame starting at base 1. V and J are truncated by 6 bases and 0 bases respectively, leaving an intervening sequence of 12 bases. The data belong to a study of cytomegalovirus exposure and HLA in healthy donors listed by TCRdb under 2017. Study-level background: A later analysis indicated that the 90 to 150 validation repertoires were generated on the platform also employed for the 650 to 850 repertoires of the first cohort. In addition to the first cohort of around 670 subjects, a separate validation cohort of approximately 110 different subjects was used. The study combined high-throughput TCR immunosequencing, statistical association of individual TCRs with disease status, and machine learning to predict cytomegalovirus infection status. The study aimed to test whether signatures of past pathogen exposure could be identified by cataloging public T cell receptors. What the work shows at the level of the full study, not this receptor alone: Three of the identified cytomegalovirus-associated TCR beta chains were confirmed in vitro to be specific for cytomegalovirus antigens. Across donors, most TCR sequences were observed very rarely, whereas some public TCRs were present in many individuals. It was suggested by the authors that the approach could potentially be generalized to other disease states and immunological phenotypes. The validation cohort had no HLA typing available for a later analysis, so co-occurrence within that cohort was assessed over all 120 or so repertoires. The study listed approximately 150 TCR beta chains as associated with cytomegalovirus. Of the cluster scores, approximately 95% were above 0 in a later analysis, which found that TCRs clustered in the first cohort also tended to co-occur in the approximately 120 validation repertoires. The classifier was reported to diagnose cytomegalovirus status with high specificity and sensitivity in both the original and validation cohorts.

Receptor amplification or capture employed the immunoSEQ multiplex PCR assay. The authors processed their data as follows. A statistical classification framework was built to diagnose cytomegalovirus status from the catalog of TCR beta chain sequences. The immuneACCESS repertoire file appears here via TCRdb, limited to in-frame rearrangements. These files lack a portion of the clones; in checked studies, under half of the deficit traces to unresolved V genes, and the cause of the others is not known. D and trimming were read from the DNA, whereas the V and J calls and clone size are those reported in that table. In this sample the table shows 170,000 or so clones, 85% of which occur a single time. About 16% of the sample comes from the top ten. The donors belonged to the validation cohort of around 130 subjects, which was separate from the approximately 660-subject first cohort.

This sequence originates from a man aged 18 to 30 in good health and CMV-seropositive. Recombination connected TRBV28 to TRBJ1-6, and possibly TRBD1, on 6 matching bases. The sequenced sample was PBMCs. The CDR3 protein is CASSHGGPSYNSPLHF. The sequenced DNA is TGTGCCAGCAGCCACGGGGGGCCCTCCTATAATTCACCCCTCCACTTT.